The source of this TCR beta chain is a study of blood T cell repertoires in COVID-19. Study details: The United States, Italy and Spain were the sources of the acute and convalescent COVID-19 samples.

This CDR3 has 10 amino acids. V lost 6 bases and J 2 bases, leaving 4 bases between the germline ends. The germline V gene encodes CDR1 DFQATT and CDR2 SNEGSKA (reference sequence). The data were produced by immunoSEQ multiplex PCR, yet TCRdb's version contains in-frame clones alone and is incomplete. The repertoire holds about 220,000 clones, roughly four fifths seen once, with 4% to 5% in the top ten. Sequenced: peripheral blood. The chain has TRBV20-1 and TRBJ1-2; D gene ambiguous. The TCR originated in an older woman with acute or convalescent COVID-19. The CDR3 is CSAPNYGYTF. In DNA, the CDR3 is TGCAGTGCCCCGAACTATGGCTACACCTTC.